This TCR beta chain was identified during a study of early T cells in non-severe SARS-CoV-2 infection. There are many counts of this clonotype. Each CDR3 protein gets one entry after TCRdb re-called the 5' RACE reads with MiXCR. This table has some 90,000 distinct CDR3 sequences, approximately 15% appearing once. Specimen: whole blood. The TCR originated in an adult who was a healthcare worker with PCR-confirmed SARS-CoV-2 infection or an uninfected control (not recorded which).

CDR3 DNA sequence: TGTGCCAGCAGTTCAGGACCGGGACTCAGAACCTACGAGCAGTACTTC. It codes for CASSSGPGLRTYEQYF. This chain links TRBV7-9 with TRBJ2-7; possible D gene TRBD2, 6 bases. Germline V gene lookup returns CDR1 SEHNR and CDR2 FQNEAQ (reference sequence). The CDR3 loop spans 16 amino acids. Trimming took off 6 bases at V and 2 bases at J, with 20 bases between the two ends. The full variable domain, rest sourced from reference TRBV7-9 and TRBJ2-7, is DTGVSQNPRHKITKRGQNVTFRCDPISEHNRLYWYRQTLGQGPEFLTYFQNEAQLEKSRLLSDRFSAERPKGSFSTLEIQRTEQGDSAMYLCASSSGPGLRTYEQYFGPGTRLTVT.